The next 18 T cell receptor beta chains were all read from a single sample in a study of T cells in Graves' hyperthyroidism and ophthalmopathy. Using RNA transcripts as the source, TCR beta CDR3 regions were amplified. RT-PCR in the first round (using the HTBI primer set) targeted the TCR CDR3. One entry per CDR3 protein, called by TCRdb with MiXCR from the multiplex PCR reads. The sample shows 450,000 to 700,000 distinct CDR3 sequences, just over 45% of them seen only once. Specimen: peripheral blood or thyroid tissue (not recorded which). Receptors were obtained from an adult woman with Graves' disease, either hyperthyroidism or ophthalmopathy (not recorded which).

The chain recombines TRBV10-2 with TRBJ1-6, with D possibly being TRBD1 (5 bases). V lost 7 bases, J lost 5 bases, and 15 bases lay in between. Germline V CDR1 and CDR2: WSHSY, SAAADI. This CDR3 region has 15 residues. The CDR3 spells CASNQGVRDNSPLHF. DNA of the CDR3: TGCGCCAGCAACCAGGGAGTTCGGGATAATTCACCCCTCCACTTT.

V gene TRBV7-9 combines with J gene TRBJ1-4, with D uncertain. The CDR3 has 14 amino acids. The V end was cut by 5 bases, the J end by 7 bases, with 14 bases between. CDR1 is SEHNR and CDR2 is FQNEAQ in the germline V gene (reference sequence). CDR3 sequence reads: CASSQLAGGEKLFF. CDR3 DNA: TGTGCCAGCAGCCAGCTGGCAGGAGGTGAAAAACTGTTTTTT.

The chain joins TRBV7-9 to TRBJ2-7, with D possibly matching TRBD1 (6 bases). V lost 1 base and J 5 bases, leaving 12 bases between the germline ends. Germline CDR1 is SEHNR and CDR2 is FQNEAQ (reference sequence). This CDR3 contains 14 residues. The CDR3: CASSLVGADDEQYF. In DNA, the CDR3 is TGTGCCAGCAGCTTAGTGGGGGCGGATGACGAGCAGTACTTC.

This clonotype was observed at least ten times. This chain uses TRBV4-1 with TRBJ1-5, with D unresolved. Deletions cut 2 bases from V and 1 base from J, with 6 bases between. The CDR3 spans 14 residues. The germline CDR1 and CDR2 sequences are MGHRA and YSYEKL. Here the CDR3 DNA reads TGCGCCAGCAGCCAACTGAGGAGCAATCAGCCCCAGCATTTT. Its protein product is CASSQLRSNQPQHF.

Here the CDR3 reads CASTTTGGSTEAFF. CDR3 DNA: TGTGCCAGCACTACGACAGGGGGGAGCACTGAAGCTTTCTTT. This sequence joins TRBV2 and TRBJ1-1; 9 bases match TRBD1. Germline CDR1 and CDR2: SNHLY and FYNNEI. The V segment lost 7 bases and the J segment 4 bases; nucleotides outside the gene matches: 7. The CDR3 is 14 amino acids. The entire variable domain, with the rest obtained from reference TRBV2 and TRBJ1-1, is as follows: EPEVTQTPSHQVTQMGQEVILRCVPISNHLYFYWYRQILGQKVEFLVSFYNNEISEKSEIFDDQFSVERPDGSNFTLKIRSTKLEDSAMYFCASTTTGGSTEAFFGQGTRLTVV.

Note on this clonotype: One base away lies a much larger clone, so this may be a sequencing read error. The V and J genes are TRBV5-5 and TRBJ2-2, with 10 bases lining up with TRBD1. In germline, CDR1 is SGHKS, CDR2 YYEKEE (reference sequence). The CDR3 length is 18 residues. V dropped 4 bases and J dropped 3; count of bases not matched to a gene: 12. Here the CDR3 DNA reads TGTGCCAGCAGCCCCCCCTTAATCGGGACAGGGGACACCGGGGAGCTGTTTTTT. Translation: CASSPPLIGTGDTGELFF.

This clonotype was seen repeatedly, ten times or more. The CDR3 sequence is CASSLVSDYEQYF. In DNA, the CDR3 is TGCGCCAGCAGCTTGGTATCGGACTACGAGCAGTACTTC. This chain uses TRBV5-1 with TRBJ2-7; D is ambiguous. Germline loops: CDR1 SGHRS, CDR2 YFSETQ. Trimming cost V 0 bases and J 3 bases, with 7 bases left between them. CDR3 length equals 13 residues.

V gene TRBV10-3 combines with J gene TRBJ2-7; 10 bases fit TRBD2. This CDR3 comprises 13 residues. Germline V gene lookup returns CDR1 ENHRY and CDR2 SYGVKD. J gave up 1 base and V 6 bases, and 0 bases lay outside the gene matches. The CDR3 DNA reads TGTGCCATCAGGACTAGCGGGTCCTACGAGCAGTACTTC. Amino acid sequence: CAIRTSGSYEQYF.

This clonotype showed up many times. The chain couples TRBV11-3 to TRBJ1-1; a possible D gene is TRBD1 (6 bases). V was shortened by 6 bases and J by 5 bases, with 13 bases between the two germline ends. This CDR3 contains 13 residues. Germline CDR1 SGHNT, CDR2 YENEEA. This chain's CDR3 is CASSFEQGTEAFF. CDR3 in DNA: TGTGCCAGCAGTTTTGAGCAGGGGACTGAAGCTTTCTTT.

The chain links TRBV10-3 to TRBJ2-7; D is possibly TRBD1 or TRBD2 (5 bases each). Per the germline V gene, CDR1 is ENHRY and CDR2 is SYGVKD. CDR3 length equals 15 residues. V lost 3 bases to trimming and J lost 0 bases, with 12 bases between them. CDR3 nucleotides: TGTGCCATCAGTGACACAGCAGGGACCTCCTACGAGCAGTACTTC. Residues: CAISDTAGTSYEQYF.

V and J are TRBV7-6 and TRBJ1-3, with 7 nucleotides matching TRBD1. CDR1 SGHVS and CDR2 FNYEAQ come from the germline V gene. After removal of 4 bases from V and 1 base from J, the junction contained 10 bases not matched to a gene. The CDR3 is 17 amino acids. The CDR3 DNA reads TGTGCCAGCAGCTCTTCGATGGACAGGTTTTCTGGAAACACCATATATTTT. Protein product: CASSSSMDRFSGNTIYF.

The chain employs TRBV24-1 and TRBJ1-2; a possible D gene is TRBD1 (5 bases). There are 16 residues in the CDR3. Trimming shortened V by 5 bases and J by 6 bases, and 21 bases separated the two germline ends. Germline V gene data show CDR1 as KGHDR and CDR2 as SFDVKD. Here the CDR3 reads CATSASGGVVADGYTF. The CDR3 DNA follows: TGTGCCACCAGTGCTAGCGGGGGGGTTGTGGCGGATGGCTACACCTTC.

This clonotype appeared a few times. The genes are TRBV11-2 and TRBJ1-2; no clear D gene. V shed 7 bases and J shed 5 bases, with 20 bases lying between them. The CDR3 loop spans 15 amino acids. Germline CDR1 SGHAT, CDR2 FQNNGV. The CDR3 DNA reads TGTGCCAGCACTATCTGGGCGGACCGTGCGTATGGCTACACCTTC. Its translation: CASTIWADRAYGYTF.

The count of this clonotype is one. The chain couples TRBV7-8 to TRBJ1-5; D might be TRBD1 (6 bases). Germline V CDR1 and CDR2: SGHVS, FQNEAQ. This CDR3 is built from 15 residues. The V gene lost 4 bases and the J gene lost 5 bases, with 15 bases spanning the gap. In DNA form, the CDR3 reads TGTGCCAGCAGCTCGCGTCAGGGGATGGATCAGCCCCAGCATTTT. Amino acid sequence: CASSSRQGMDQPQHF.

This clonotype was detected ten times or more. The V call is TRBV7-2, the J call TRBJ1-1; no clear D gene. Looked up from germline, CDR1 is SGHTA and CDR2 is FQGNSA. The germline V and J ends were trimmed by 3 bases and 3 bases, with 11 bases remaining between them. The CDR3 sequence is 14 residues long. CDR3 nucleotide sequence: TGTGCCAGCAGCTTTGGTCAGGCGTACACTGAAGCTTTCTTT. Translating it yields CASSFGQAYTEAFF.

This chain uses TRBV9 with TRBJ2-7; unclear D gene. Between the trimmed V and J ends, which lost 0 bases and 6 bases, there was a span of 10 bases. Germline V gene data show CDR1 as SGDLS and CDR2 as YYNGEE. The CDR3 has 13 residues. The CDR3 here is CASSVGGTAEQYF. CDR3 bases: TGTGCCAGCAGCGTAGGGGGTACAGCCGAGCAGTACTTC. The variable domain in full, with the rest retrieved from reference TRBV9 and TRBJ2-7, is DSGVTQTPKHLITATGQRVTLRCSPRSGDLSVYWYQQSLDQGLQFLIQYYNGEERAKGNILERFSAQQFPDLHSELNLSSLELGDSALYFCASSVGGTAEQYFGPGTRLTVT.

This clonotype showed up many times. V gene TRBV7-9 combines with J gene TRBJ1-6, with 11 bases lining up with TRBD1. CDR3 length equals 18 residues. The V segment lost 0 bases and the J segment 3 bases; nucleotides outside the gene matches: 4. Germline CDR1 and CDR2: SEHNR and FQNEAQ (reference sequence). CDR3 amino acids: CASSLAGGTGGYNSPLHF. DNA of the CDR3: TGTGCCAGCAGCTTAGCCGGCGGGACAGGGGGCTATAATTCACCCCTCCACTTT. Based on the CDR3 plus reference TRBV7-9 and TRBJ1-6, the full variable domain is DTGVSQNPRHKITKRGQNVTFRCDPISEHNRLYWYRQTLGQGPEFLTYFQNEAQLEKSRLLSDRFSAERPKGSFSTLEIQRTEQGDSAMYLCASSLAGGTGGYNSPLHFGNGTRLTVT.

This clonotype appeared many times. The chain employs TRBV25-1 and TRBJ2-7, with TRBD1 identical over 11 bases. CDR3 length equals 16 residues. Trimming cost V 1 base and J 2 bases; bases outside gene matches: 4. Germline V CDR1 and CDR2: MGHDK, SYGVNS. CDR3 bases: TGTGCCAGCAGTGAATGGGGGGACAGGGGGGCCTACGAGCAGTACTTC. The encoded protein is CASSEWGDRGAYEQYF.